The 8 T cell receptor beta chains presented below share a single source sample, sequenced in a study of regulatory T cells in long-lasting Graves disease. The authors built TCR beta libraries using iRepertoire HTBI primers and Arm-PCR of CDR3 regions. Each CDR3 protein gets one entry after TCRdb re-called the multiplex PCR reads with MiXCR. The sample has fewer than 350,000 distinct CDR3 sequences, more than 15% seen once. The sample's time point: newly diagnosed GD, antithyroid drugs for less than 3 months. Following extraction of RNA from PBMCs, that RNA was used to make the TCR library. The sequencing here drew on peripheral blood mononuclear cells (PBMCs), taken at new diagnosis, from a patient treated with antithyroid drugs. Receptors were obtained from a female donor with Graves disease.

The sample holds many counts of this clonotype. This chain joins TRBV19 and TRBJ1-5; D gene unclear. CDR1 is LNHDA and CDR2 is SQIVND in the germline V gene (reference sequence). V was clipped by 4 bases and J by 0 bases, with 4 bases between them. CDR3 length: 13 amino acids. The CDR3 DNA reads TGTGCCAGTAGTACAGATAGCAATCAGCCCCAGCATTTT. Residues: CASSTDSNQPQHF.

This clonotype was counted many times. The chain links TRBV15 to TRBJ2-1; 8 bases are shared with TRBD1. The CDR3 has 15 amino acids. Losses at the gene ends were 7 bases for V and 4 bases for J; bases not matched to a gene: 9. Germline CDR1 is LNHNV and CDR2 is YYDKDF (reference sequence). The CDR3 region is CATTPPGGNYNEQFF. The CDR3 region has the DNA TGTGCCACCACTCCGCCAGGGGGCAATTACAATGAGCAGTTCTTC.

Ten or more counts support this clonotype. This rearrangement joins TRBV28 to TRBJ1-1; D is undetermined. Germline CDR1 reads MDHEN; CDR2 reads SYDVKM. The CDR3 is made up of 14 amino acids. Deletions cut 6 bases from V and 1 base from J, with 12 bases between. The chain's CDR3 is CASSPAGRNTEAFF. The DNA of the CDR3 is TGTGCCAGCAGCCCCGCGGGTAGGAACACTGAAGCTTTCTTT.

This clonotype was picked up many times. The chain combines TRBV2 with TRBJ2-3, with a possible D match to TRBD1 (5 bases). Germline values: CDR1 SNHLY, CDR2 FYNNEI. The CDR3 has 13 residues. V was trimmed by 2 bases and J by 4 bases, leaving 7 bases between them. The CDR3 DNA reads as TGTGCCAGCAGTGAATTAGGGGCAGATACGCAGTATTTT. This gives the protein CASSELGADTQYF.

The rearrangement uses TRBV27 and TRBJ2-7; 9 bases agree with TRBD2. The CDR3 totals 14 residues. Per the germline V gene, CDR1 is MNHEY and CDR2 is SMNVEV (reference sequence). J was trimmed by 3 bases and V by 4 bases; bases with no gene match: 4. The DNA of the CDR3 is TGTGCCAGCAGTTCTCGAGCGGGAGGCTACGAGCAGTACTTC. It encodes CASSSRAGGYEQYF.

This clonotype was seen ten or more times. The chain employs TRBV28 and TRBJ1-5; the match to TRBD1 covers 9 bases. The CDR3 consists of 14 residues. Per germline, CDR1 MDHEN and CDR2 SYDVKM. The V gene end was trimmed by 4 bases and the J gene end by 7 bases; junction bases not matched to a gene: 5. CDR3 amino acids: CASSSDRGEQPQHF. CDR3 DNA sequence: TGTGCCAGCAGTTCGGACAGGGGAGAGCAGCCCCAGCATTTT.

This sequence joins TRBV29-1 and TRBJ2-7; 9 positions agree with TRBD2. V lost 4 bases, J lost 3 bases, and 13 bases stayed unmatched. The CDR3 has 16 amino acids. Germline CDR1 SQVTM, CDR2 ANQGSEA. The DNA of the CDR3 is TGCAGCGTTGTAGGTCTTGTAGCGGGAGAGGGCTACGAGCAGTACTTC. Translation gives CSVVGLVAGEGYEQYF.

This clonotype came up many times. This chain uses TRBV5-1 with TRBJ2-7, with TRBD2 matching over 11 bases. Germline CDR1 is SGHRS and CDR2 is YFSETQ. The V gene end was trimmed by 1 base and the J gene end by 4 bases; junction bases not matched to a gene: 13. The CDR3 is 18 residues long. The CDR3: CASSLWGGATSGSYEQYF. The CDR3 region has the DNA TGCGCCAGCAGCTTGTGGGGGGGGGCCACTAGCGGGAGTTACGAGCAGTACTTC.